This entry lists 32 T cell receptor beta chains sequenced from one sample in a study of T cell repertoires in cytomegalovirus infection. These receptors are not linked to any known antigen. One entry per CDR3 protein, called by TCRdb with MiXCR from the reads. This table has about 920,000 distinct CDR3 sequences, about a third appearing once. The sample consisted of cultured CD8+ T cells from PBMCs, taken from culture after CMV antigen stimulation. All receptors derive from a human donor in good health (CMV status not recorded). Some clones in this sample may be carry-over from other donors' samples.

As to this clonotype: It may be a read error: a sequence one base away is much more abundant. CDR3 sequence: CTSSLSPTTSGGTNEQFF. CDR3 bases: TGTACCAGCAGCTTATCCCCTACAACTAGCGGGGGGACCAATGAGCAGTTCTTC. The genes are TRBV7-9 and TRBJ2-1; 12 positions agree with TRBD2. Germline V gene data show CDR1 as SEHNR and CDR2 as FQNEAQ (reference sequence). The length of the CDR3 is 18 residues.

The J gene is TRBJ2-1, the V gene TRBV27; possibly TRBD1 for D (7 bases). The CDR3 consists of 15 residues. From germline, CDR1 is MNHEY and CDR2 SMNVEV (reference sequence). V lost 3 bases and J lost 2, with 11 bases in between. CDR3 loop: CASSFGRGAYNEQFF. DNA for the CDR3: TGTGCCAGCAGTTTCGGCAGGGGGGCCTACAATGAGCAGTTCTTC.

This clonotype was recorded many times. The V call is TRBV12-3 or TRBV12-4, the J call TRBJ1-3; tentative D call: TRBD1 (5 bases). CDR3 length: 16 residues. The germline V and J ends were trimmed by 5 bases and 2 bases, with 16 bases remaining between them. In DNA, the CDR3 is TGTGCCAGCAGTCCCCCCGGGACGGCAACTGGAAACACCATATATTTT. This codes for CASSPPGTATGNTIYF.

This clonotype was seen only once. This could be a read error, since a much larger clone is one nucleotide away. The chain joins TRBV12-3 or TRBV12-4 to TRBJ2-1; TRBD2 matches 7 bases. The CDR3 spans 15 residues. Here the CDR3 DNA reads TGTGCCAGCAGTTTAGTCAGCGGGGTTGACAATGAGCTGTTCTTC. Translating gives CASSLVSGVDNELFF.

The chain carries TRBV20-1 and TRBJ2-1, with 7 bases matching TRBD1. V was pared by 0 bases and J by 1 base, with 9 bases of the junction left unmatched. This CDR3 spans 17 amino acids. Germline V gives CDR1 DFQATT, CDR2 SNEGSKA (reference sequence). CDR3 sequence reads: CSARDKKGGGSYNEQFF. Written as DNA, the CDR3 is TGCAGTGCTAGAGATAAAAAAGGGGGCGGGTCCTACAATGAGCAGTTCTTC.

This clonotype has at least ten counts. V is TRBV7-9 and J is TRBJ2-1; 8 bases fit TRBD1. From germline, CDR1 is SEHNR and CDR2 FQNEAQ (reference sequence). The V gene end was trimmed by 2 bases and the J gene end by 9 bases; junction bases not matched to a gene: 9. The CDR3 covers 15 residues. The CDR3 DNA reads as TGTGCCAGCAGCTTACCGCGGGACAGGCTGTTTGAGCAGTTCTTC. This translates into CASSLPRDRLFEQFF.

The gene calls are TRBV29-1 and TRBJ1-1; perhaps TRBD1 as D (5 bases). The CDR3 spans 12 residues. Trimming took 4 bases from V and 1 from J, leaving 7 bases between them. Germline V gene data show CDR1 as SQVTM and CDR2 as ANQGSEA. The CDR3 loop reads CSVGGPNTEAFF. The CDR3 bases are TGCAGCGTTGGGGGACCGAACACTGAAGCTTTCTTT.

The chain combines TRBV12-3 or TRBV12-4 with TRBJ2-2, with 9 bases identical to TRBD1. This CDR3 is built from 16 residues. Trimming at V came to 7 bases and at J to 6 bases, leaving 12 bases not matched to a gene. The CDR3 here is CASIQRTGERAGELFF. CDR3 DNA sequence: TGTGCCAGCATTCAAAGGACAGGGGAGAGGGCCGGGGAGCTGTTTTTT.

This clonotype was seen many times. The J gene is TRBJ1-1, the V gene TRBV6-5; no clear D gene. CDR1 is MNHEY, CDR2 SVGAGI, per germline. The CDR3 runs to 16 residues. V was pared by 2 bases and J by 0 bases, with 13 bases between. The CDR3 DNA sequence: TGTGCCAGCAGTTACCTCCCGGCAGAGATGAACACTGAAGCTTTCTTT. Its protein is CASSYLPAEMNTEAFF.

The gene calls are TRBV19 and TRBJ1-1; D unclear. V lost 3 bases, J lost 3 bases, and 11 bases lay in between. Germline V gene data show CDR1 as LNHDA and CDR2 as SQIVND (reference sequence). The CDR3 is 14 amino acids. The DNA of the CDR3 is TGTGCCAGTAGTATTACTTCGTGGGACACTGAAGCTTTCTTT. This encodes CASSITSWDTEAFF.

In its sample, this clonotype was seen a few times. This chain connects TRBV7-9 to TRBJ2-7, with TRBD2 matching 7 bases. CDR3 size: 16 residues. V was clipped by 5 bases and J by 1 base; unmatched bases: 11. Germline values: CDR1 SEHNR, CDR2 FQNEAQ (reference sequence). This CDR3 reads CASSGPKSAGSYEQYV. CDR3 DNA sequence: TGTGCCAGCAGCGGCCCAAAGTCAGCGGGATCCTACGAGCAGTACGTC.

The genes are TRBV20-1 and TRBJ2-1, with 9 positions matching TRBD1. In germline, CDR1 is DFQATT, CDR2 SNEGSKA (reference sequence). V gave up 1 base and J gave up 0 bases; unmatched junction bases: 10. The length of the CDR3 is 18 residues. DNA of the CDR3: TGCAGTGCTAGAGGGACAGGGGACCTCTTCAGCTCCTACAATGAGCAGTTCTTC. Translating gives CSARGTGDLFSSYNEQFF.

J is TRBJ2-5 and V is TRBV4-3, with 7 bases fitting TRBD2. This CDR3 spans 16 amino acids. The V segment lost 2 bases and the J segment 5 bases; nucleotides outside the gene matches: 11. The germline gives CDR1 LGHNA, CDR2 YSLEER. The CDR3 sequence: CASSQRVMGGRETQYF. As DNA, the CDR3 is TGCGCCAGCAGCCAAAGAGTCATGGGGGGGAGGGAGACCCAGTACTTC.

Of note for this clonotype: This may be a read error, as it is one base from a much larger clone. The chain links TRBV7-6 to TRBJ1-3, with D maybe TRBD1 (6 bases). This CDR3 is built from 17 residues. The V end lost 4 bases, the J end lost 7 bases, and 23 bases lay between the germline ends. Germline assignment: CDR1 SGHVS and CDR2 FNYEAQ. Here the CDR3 reads CASSSLGGPFEGNTIYF. The CDR3 DNA is TGTGCCAGCAGCTCACTCGGGGGGCCATTCGAAGGGAACACCATATATTTT.

The CDR3: CSVLSDRGNQPQHF. The CDR3, as DNA: TGCAGCGTCCTATCTGACAGGGGTAATCAGCCCCAGCATTTT. The chain uses TRBV29-1 and TRBJ1-5, with 8 bases lining up with TRBD1. Unmatched junction bases numbered 8, after V lost 6 bases and J lost 4 bases. CDR3 size: 14 residues. Germline CDR1 SQVTM, CDR2 ANQGSEA. The full variable domain, with the rest looked up from reference TRBV29-1 and TRBJ1-5, is SAVISQKPSRDICQRGTSLTIQCQVDSQVTMMFWYRQQPGQSLTLIATANQGSEATYESGFVIDKFPISRPNLTFSTLTVSNMSPEDSSIYLCSVLSDRGNQPQHFGDGTRLSIL.

The V gene is TRBV2, the J gene TRBJ2-1; TRBD2 aligns across 7 bases. The CDR3 is made up of 16 amino acids. Germline CDR1 reads SNHLY; CDR2 reads FYNNEI. V dropped 6 bases and J dropped 4; count of bases not matched to a gene: 12. The CDR3 loop reads CASRALGSGEYNEQFF. The CDR3 region has the DNA TGTGCCAGCAGAGCCTTGGGGAGCGGGGAGTACAATGAGCAGTTCTTC.

This chain links TRBV9 with TRBJ2-1; D possibly corresponds to TRBD2 (5 bases). Germline V CDR1 and CDR2: SGDLS, YYNGEE. Trimming pared 4 bases from V and 0 bases from J, leaving 11 bases between. There are 15 residues in the CDR3. The CDR3: CASSPGINSYNEQFF. The DNA for the CDR3 is TGTGCCAGCAGCCCGGGGATAAACTCCTACAATGAGCAGTTCTTC. Supplemented by reference TRBV9 and TRBJ2-1, the full variable domain reads DSGVTQTPKHLITATGQRVTLRCSPRSGDLSVYWYQQSLDQGLQFLIQYYNGEERAKGNILERFSAQQFPDLHSELNLSSLELGDSALYFCASSPGINSYNEQFFGPGTRLTVL.

This clonotype was found a few times. The chain couples TRBV28 to TRBJ2-1; 16 bases fit TRBD2. Germline V lookup: CDR1 MDHEN, CDR2 SYDVKM. This CDR3 is built from 16 residues. J lost 7 bases, V lost 3 bases, and 3 bases had no gene match. In DNA form, the CDR3 reads TGTGCCAGCAGTTTGCAGGGACTAGCGGGGGGGAATGAGCAGTTCTTC. Amino acid sequence: CASSLQGLAGGNEQFF.

This clonotype was seen at least ten times. The chain has TRBV7-2 and TRBJ1-1; possible D gene TRBD1, 6 bases. In germline, CDR1 is SGHTA, CDR2 FQGNSA. The CDR3 runs 15 residues. The V end was cut by 3 bases, the J end by 5 bases, with 16 bases between. The CDR3 reads CASSFNGRGRTEAFF. Here the CDR3 DNA reads TGTGCCAGCAGCTTCAACGGCAGGGGACGAACTGAAGCTTTCTTT.

This clonotype was detected only a few times. V gene TRBV6-6 combines with J gene TRBJ2-5; 7 nucleotides line up with TRBD1. CDR1 MNHNY and CDR2 SVGAGI come from the germline V gene (reference sequence). With 5 bases clipped from V and 1 base from J, the junction kept 4 bases outside the gene matches. The CDR3 consists of 14 residues. The DNA of the CDR3 is TGTGCCAGCAGTGCCCGGGACAGCCAAGAGACCCAGTACTTC. Its translation: CASSARDSQETQYF.

This clonotype was seen a few times. The chain couples TRBV12-3 or TRBV12-4 to TRBJ1-2, with D perhaps TRBD1 (6 bases). V was cut by 8 bases and J by 3 bases, with 19 bases left in between. CDR3 length: 15 residues. DNA of the CDR3: TGTGCCAGCTCCTCAATAGGGGGTGCCCACTATGGCTACACCTTC. It translates to CASSSIGGAHYGYTF.

There are a few counts of this clonotype. CDR3 in amino acids: CASSAPTEDWRDNEQFF. The CDR3 coding sequence is TGTGCCAGCAGCGCCCCGACTGAGGACTGGCGCGACAATGAGCAGTTCTTC. The chain recombines TRBV7-6 with TRBJ2-1, with D possibly being TRBD2 (5 bases). CDR1 and CDR2 from the germline V gene are SGHVS and FNYEAQ. The CDR3 is made up of 17 amino acids. V lost 5 bases and J 5 bases, leaving 22 bases between the germline ends.

This clonotype was seen a handful of times. The chain couples TRBV12-3 or TRBV12-4 to TRBJ2-7; 10 nucleotides agree with TRBD2. There are 15 residues in the CDR3. J gave up 0 bases and V 6 bases, and 5 bases lay outside the gene matches. This chain's CDR3 is CASRLGLANSYEQYF. Written as DNA, the CDR3 is TGTGCCAGCAGGTTGGGACTAGCGAACTCCTACGAGCAGTACTTC.

The chain uses TRBV9 and TRBJ2-5, with 8 nucleotides matching TRBD2. The germline gives CDR1 SGDLS, CDR2 YYNGEE. This CDR3 contains 16 residues. Germline trimming cut 4 bases from V and 5 bases from J; bases unmatched to any gene: 13. The CDR3 reads CASSSGGGPTVETQYF. Written as DNA, the CDR3 is TGTGCCAGCAGCTCCGGCGGGGGGCCTACGGTGGAGACCCAGTACTTC.

This clonotype was detected only a few times. This chain joins TRBV4-2 and TRBJ2-3, with TRBD1 matching over 10 bases. This CDR3 contains 17 residues. Germline V gene lookup returns CDR1 LGHNA and CDR2 YNFKEQ. Trimming cost V 4 bases and J 2 bases; bases outside gene matches: 9. This chain's CDR3 is CASSLTGTGVSTDTQYF. CDR3 nucleotide sequence: TGTGCCAGCAGCCTTACCGGGACAGGGGTCTCCACAGATACGCAGTATTTT.

This clonotype came up a few times. V usage is TRBV12-3 or TRBV12-4 and J usage is TRBJ2-2; 7 bases align to TRBD1. The V and J ends lost 5 bases and 5 bases, in that order; junction bases with no gene match: 5. This CDR3 has 14 amino acids. The CDR3 loop reads CASSPGQDTGELFF. The DNA for the CDR3 is TGTGCCAGCAGTCCCGGACAGGATACCGGGGAGCTGTTTTTT.

The CDR3 region has the DNA TGCGCCAGCAGTGGGGGCTTTACCGGGGAGCTGTTTTTT. It translates to CASSGGFTGELFF. The chain combines TRBV10-2 with TRBJ2-2, with D maybe TRBD1 (5 bases). The CDR3 covers 13 residues. V was clipped by 4 bases and J by 5 bases, with 8 bases between them. Germline-derived CDR1 and CDR2 are WSHSY and SAAADI.

The chain links TRBV4-2 to TRBJ1-1, with D unresolved. The CDR3 runs to 12 residues. Trimming pared 0 bases from V and 4 bases from J, leaving 3 bases between. The germline V gene has CDR1 LGHNA and CDR2 YNFKEQ. CDR3 loop: CASSQEATEAFF. Written as DNA, the CDR3 is TGTGCCAGCAGCCAAGAGGCCACTGAAGCTTTCTTT.

This clonotype appeared many times. V usage is TRBV7-2 and J usage is TRBJ2-2, with D unclear. Per the germline V gene, CDR1 is SGHTA and CDR2 is FQGNSA. The CDR3 runs to 14 residues. V shed 3 bases and J shed 5 bases, with 10 bases lying between them. The CDR3 region has the DNA TGTGCCAGCAGCTTCGCGATCCGTACCGGGGAGCTGTTTTTT. Protein sequence: CASSFAIRTGELFF.

V and J are TRBV6-1 and TRBJ1-6; D uncertain. The length of the CDR3 is 17 residues. Trimming shortened V by 3 bases and J by 0 bases, and 12 bases separated the two germline ends. From germline, CDR1 is MNHNS and CDR2 SASEGT. CDR3 region: CASSEGFTSSYNSPLHF. For the CDR3, the DNA is TGTGCCAGCAGTGAGGGTTTTACGAGCTCCTATAATTCACCCCTCCACTTT.

This clonotype was counted between two and nine times. V gene TRBV5-5 combines with J gene TRBJ2-2; 8 bases map to TRBD1. Germline V lookup: CDR1 SGHKS, CDR2 YYEKEE (reference sequence). The V segment lost 5 bases and the J segment 0 bases; nucleotides outside the gene matches: 6. This CDR3 comprises 16 residues. CDR3 sequence: CASSTPGQANTGELFF. The CDR3 coding sequence is TGTGCCAGCAGTACTCCGGGACAGGCGAACACCGGGGAGCTGTTTTTT.

The chain is built from TRBV9 and TRBJ1-4; TRBD1 matches 8 bases. Germline V gene data show CDR1 as SGDLS and CDR2 as YYNGEE. The CDR3 has 14 amino acids. V shed 4 bases, J shed 6 bases, and the junction held 5 bases outside the gene matches. CDR3 amino acids: CASSRGQGDEKLFF. The CDR3 DNA follows: TGTGCCAGCAGCCGTGGACAGGGTGATGAAAAACTGTTTTTT.